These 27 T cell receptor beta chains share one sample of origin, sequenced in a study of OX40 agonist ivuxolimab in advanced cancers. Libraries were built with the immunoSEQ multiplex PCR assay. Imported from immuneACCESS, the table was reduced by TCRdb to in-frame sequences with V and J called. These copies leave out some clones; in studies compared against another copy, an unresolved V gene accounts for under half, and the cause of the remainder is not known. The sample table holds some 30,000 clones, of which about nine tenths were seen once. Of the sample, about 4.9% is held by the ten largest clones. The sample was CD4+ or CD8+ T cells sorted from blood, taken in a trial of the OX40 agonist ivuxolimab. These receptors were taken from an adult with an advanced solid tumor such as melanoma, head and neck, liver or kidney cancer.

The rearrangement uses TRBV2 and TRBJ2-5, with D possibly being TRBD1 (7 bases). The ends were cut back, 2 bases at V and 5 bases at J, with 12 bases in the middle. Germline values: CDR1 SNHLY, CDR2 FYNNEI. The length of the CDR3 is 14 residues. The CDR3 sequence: CASSESPGGETQYF. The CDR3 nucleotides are TGTGCCAGCAGTGAATCGCCAGGGGGGGAGACCCAGTACTTC.

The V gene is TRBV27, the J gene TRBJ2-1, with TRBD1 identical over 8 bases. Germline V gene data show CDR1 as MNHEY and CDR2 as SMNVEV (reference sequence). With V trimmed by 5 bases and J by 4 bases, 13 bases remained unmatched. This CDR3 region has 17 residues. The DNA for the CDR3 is TGTGCCAGCAGTACCACCCCAGGGGGCCCTCCGTACAATGAGCAGTTCTTC. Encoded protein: CASSTTPGGPPYNEQFF.

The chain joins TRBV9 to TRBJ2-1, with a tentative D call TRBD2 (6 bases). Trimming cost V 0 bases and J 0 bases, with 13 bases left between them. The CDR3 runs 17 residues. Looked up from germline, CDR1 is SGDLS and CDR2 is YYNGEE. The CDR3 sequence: CASSVVGLPSSYNEQFF. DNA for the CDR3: TGTGCCAGCAGCGTAGTTGGACTACCGAGCTCCTACAATGAGCAGTTCTTC.

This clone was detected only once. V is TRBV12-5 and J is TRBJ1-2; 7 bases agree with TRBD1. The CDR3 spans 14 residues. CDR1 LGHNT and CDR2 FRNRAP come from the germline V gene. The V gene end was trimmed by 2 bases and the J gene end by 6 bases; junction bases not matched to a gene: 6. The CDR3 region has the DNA TGTGCTAGTGGTTTGCCCGGGACAGCCGATGGCTACACCTTC. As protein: CASGLPGTADGYTF. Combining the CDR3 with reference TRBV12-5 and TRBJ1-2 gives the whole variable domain DARVTQTPRHKVTEMGQEVTMRCQPILGHNTVFWYRQTMMQGLELLAYFRNRAPLDDSGMPKDRFSAEMPDATLATLKIQPSEPRDSAVYFCASGLPGTADGYTFGSGTRLTVV.

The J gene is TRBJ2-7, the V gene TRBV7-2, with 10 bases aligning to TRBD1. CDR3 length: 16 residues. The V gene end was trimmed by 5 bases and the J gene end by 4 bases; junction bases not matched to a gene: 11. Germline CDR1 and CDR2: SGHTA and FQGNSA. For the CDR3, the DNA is TGTGCCAGCAGCCCGCCTCCGGGACAGGGGAGTTACGAGCAGTACTTC. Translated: CASSPPPGQGSYEQYF.

The CDR3 region has the DNA TGTGCCAGCGCGGCACGGCCTAACTATGGCTACACCTTC. Translation: CASAARPNYGYTF. The gene calls are TRBV9 and TRBJ1-2; D is uncertain. Germline V gene sequence: CDR1 SGDLS, CDR2 YYNGEE. V gave up 7 bases and J gave up 0 bases, with 10 bases separating them. The CDR3 is 13 residues long.

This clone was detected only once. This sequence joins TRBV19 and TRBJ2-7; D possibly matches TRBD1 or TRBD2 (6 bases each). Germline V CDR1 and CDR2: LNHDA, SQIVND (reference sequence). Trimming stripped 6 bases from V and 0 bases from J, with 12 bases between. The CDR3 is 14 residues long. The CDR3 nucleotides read TGTGCCAGTAGCCGGTCGGGGGCCTCCTACGAGCAGTACTTC. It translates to CASSRSGASYEQYF.

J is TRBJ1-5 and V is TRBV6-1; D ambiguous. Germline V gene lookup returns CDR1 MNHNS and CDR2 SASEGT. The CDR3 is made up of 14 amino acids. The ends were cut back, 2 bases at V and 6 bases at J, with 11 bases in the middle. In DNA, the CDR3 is TGTGCCAGCAGTGAAAAGGGTATAGGTCAGCCCCAGCATTTT. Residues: CASSEKGIGQPQHF.

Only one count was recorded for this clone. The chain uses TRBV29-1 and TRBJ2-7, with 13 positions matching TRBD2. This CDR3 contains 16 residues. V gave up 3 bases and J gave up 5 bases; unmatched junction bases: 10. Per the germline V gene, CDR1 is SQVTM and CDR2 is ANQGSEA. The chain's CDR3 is CSVEGRGLAGFDEQYF. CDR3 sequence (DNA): TGCAGCGTTGAGGGAAGGGGACTAGCGGGATTCGACGAGCAGTACTTC.

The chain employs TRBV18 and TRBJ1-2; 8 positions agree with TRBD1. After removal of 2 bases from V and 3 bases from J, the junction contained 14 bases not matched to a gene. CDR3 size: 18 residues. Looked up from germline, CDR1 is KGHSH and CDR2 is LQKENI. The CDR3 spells CASSPILDRGFGDYGYTF. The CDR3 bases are TGTGCCAGCTCACCAATACTCGACAGGGGATTCGGGGACTATGGCTACACCTTC. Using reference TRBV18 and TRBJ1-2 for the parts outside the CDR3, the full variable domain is NAGVMQNPRHLVRRRGQEARLRCSPMKGHSHVYWYRQLPEEGLKFMVYLQKENIIDESGMPKERFSAEFPKEGPSILRIQQVVRGDSAAYFCASSPILDRGFGDYGYTFGSGTRLTVV.

The CDR3 loop is CASSLDGRSYNEQFF. In DNA form, the CDR3 reads TGTGCCAGCAGTTTAGATGGGCGGTCCTACAATGAGCAGTTCTTC. This rearrangement joins TRBV27 to TRBJ2-1; D gene ambiguous. Germline CDR1 and CDR2: MNHEY and SMNVEV (reference sequence). Trimming removed 2 bases at V and 1 base at J, with 9 bases between. This CDR3 has 15 amino acids.

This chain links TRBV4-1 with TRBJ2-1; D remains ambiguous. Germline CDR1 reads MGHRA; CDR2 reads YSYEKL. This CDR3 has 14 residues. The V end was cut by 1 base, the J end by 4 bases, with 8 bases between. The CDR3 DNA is TGCGCCAGCAGCCAAGTAGGCGAGTACAATGAGCAGTTCTTC. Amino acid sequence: CASSQVGEYNEQFF.

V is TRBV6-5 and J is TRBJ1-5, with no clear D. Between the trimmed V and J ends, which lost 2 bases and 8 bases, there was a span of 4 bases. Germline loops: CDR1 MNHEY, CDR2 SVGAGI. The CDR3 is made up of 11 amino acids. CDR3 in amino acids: CASSYGEPQHF. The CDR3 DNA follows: TGTGCCAGCAGTTACGGTGAGCCCCAGCATTTT.

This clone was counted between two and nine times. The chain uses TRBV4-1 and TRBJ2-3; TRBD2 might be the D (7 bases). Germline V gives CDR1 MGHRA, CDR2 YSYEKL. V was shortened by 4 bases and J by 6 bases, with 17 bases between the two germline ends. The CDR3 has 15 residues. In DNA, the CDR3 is TGCGCCAGCAGCCCCCGAGGGGGGGCGTTGGATACGCAGTATTTT. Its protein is CASSPRGGALDTQYF.

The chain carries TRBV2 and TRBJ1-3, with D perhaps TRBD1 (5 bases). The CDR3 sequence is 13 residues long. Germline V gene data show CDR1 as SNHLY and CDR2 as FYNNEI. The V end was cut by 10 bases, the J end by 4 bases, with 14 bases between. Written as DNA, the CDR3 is TGTGCCACCAGGCAGGGACCCGGAAACACCATATATTTT. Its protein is CATRQGPGNTIYF. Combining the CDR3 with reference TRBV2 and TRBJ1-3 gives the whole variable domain EPEVTQTPSHQVTQMGQEVILRCVPISNHLYFYWYRQILGQKVEFLVSFYNNEISEKSEIFDDQFSVERPDGSNFTLKIRSTKLEDSAMYFCATRQGPGNTIYFGEGSWLTVV.

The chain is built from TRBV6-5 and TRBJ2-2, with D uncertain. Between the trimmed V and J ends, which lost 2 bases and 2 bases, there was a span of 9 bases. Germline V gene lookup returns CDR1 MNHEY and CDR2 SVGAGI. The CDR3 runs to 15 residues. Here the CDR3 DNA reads TGTGCCAGCAGTTACATAGCCTTAAACACCGGGGAGCTGTTTTTT. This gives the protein CASSYIALNTGELFF.

CDR3 region: CASAPTGTSNQETQYF. The CDR3 DNA sequence: TGTGCCAGCGCTCCGACAGGGACTAGTAACCAAGAGACCCAGTACTTC. This chain connects TRBV9 to TRBJ2-5; D possibly corresponds to TRBD2 (8 bases). Germline-derived CDR1 and CDR2 are SGDLS and YYNGEE. Trimming took 7 bases from V and 0 from J, leaving 19 bases between them. The CDR3 extends over 16 amino acids.

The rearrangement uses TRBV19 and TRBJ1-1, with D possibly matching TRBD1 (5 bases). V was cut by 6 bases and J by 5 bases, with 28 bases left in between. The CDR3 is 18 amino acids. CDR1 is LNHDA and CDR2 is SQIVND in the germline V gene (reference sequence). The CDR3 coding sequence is TGTGCCAGTAGAACAGACGGGGCCGTCTTTGGTGTTCGGACTGAAGCTTTCTTT. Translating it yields CASRTDGAVFGVRTEAFF.

The CDR3 DNA is TGCAGCGCCGTCACCCGAATCAGGGGGATTAACTATGGCTACACCTTC. This sequence encodes CSAVTRIRGINYGYTF. V usage is TRBV29-1 and J usage is TRBJ1-2; 7 bases are shared with TRBD1. This CDR3 is 16 amino acids long. The germline V gene has CDR1 SQVTM and CDR2 ANQGSEA. J was trimmed by 1 base and V by 7 bases; bases with no gene match: 15.

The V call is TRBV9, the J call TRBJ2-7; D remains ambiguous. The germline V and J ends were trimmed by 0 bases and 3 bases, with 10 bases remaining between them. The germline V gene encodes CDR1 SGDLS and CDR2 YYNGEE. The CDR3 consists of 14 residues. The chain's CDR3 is CASSVGVGNYEQYV. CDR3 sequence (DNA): TGTGCCAGCAGCGTAGGGGTGGGGAACTACGAGCAGTACGTC.

The CDR3 DNA is TGTGCCAGTAGTATAGACAGTTACCAAGAGACCCAGTACTTC. Its translation: CASSIDSYQETQYF. V usage is TRBV19 and J usage is TRBJ2-5; no definite D call. Germline assignment: CDR1 LNHDA and CDR2 SQIVND (reference sequence). The CDR3 is made up of 14 amino acids. V was trimmed by 0 bases and J by 0 bases, leaving 5 bases between them.

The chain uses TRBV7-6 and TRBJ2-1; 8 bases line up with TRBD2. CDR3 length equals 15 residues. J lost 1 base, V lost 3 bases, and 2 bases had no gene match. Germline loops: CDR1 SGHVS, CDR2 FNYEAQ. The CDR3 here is CASSFSGESYNEQFF. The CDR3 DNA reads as TGTGCCAGCAGCTTTAGCGGGGAATCCTACAATGAGCAGTTCTTC.

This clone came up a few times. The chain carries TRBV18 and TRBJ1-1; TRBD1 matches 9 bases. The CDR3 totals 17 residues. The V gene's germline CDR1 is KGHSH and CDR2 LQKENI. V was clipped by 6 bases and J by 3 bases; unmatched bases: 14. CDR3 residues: CASSGQGFIFRDTEAFF. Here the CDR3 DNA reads TGTGCCAGCTCCGGACAGGGGTTTATTTTTAGGGACACTGAAGCTTTCTTT.

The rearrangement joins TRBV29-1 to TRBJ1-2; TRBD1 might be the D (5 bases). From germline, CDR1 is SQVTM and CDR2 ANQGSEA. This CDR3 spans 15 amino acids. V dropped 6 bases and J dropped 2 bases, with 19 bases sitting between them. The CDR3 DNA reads TGCAGCGTGAGGGGCCAGGGCGTGATCAACTATGGCTACACCTTC. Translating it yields CSVRGQGVINYGYTF.

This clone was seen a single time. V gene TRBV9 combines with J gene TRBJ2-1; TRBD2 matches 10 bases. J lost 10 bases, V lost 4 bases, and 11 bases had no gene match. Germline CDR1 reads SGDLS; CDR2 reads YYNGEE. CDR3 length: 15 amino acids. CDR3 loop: CASSPPRTSGGEQFF. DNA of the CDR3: TGTGCCAGCAGCCCGCCGAGGACTAGCGGTGGGGAGCAGTTCTTC.

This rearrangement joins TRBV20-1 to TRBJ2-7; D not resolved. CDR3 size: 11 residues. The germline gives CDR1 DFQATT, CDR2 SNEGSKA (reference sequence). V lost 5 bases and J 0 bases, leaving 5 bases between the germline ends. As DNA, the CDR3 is TGCAGTGCTCCCAGCTCCTACGAGCAGTACGTC. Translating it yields CSAPSSYEQYV.

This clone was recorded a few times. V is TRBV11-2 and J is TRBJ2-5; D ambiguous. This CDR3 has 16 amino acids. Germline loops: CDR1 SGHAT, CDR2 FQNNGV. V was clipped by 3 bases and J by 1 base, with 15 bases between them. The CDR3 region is CASSFGRTRSQETQYF. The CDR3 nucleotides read TGTGCCAGCAGCTTCGGCAGGACCCGATCCCAAGAGACCCAGTACTTC.